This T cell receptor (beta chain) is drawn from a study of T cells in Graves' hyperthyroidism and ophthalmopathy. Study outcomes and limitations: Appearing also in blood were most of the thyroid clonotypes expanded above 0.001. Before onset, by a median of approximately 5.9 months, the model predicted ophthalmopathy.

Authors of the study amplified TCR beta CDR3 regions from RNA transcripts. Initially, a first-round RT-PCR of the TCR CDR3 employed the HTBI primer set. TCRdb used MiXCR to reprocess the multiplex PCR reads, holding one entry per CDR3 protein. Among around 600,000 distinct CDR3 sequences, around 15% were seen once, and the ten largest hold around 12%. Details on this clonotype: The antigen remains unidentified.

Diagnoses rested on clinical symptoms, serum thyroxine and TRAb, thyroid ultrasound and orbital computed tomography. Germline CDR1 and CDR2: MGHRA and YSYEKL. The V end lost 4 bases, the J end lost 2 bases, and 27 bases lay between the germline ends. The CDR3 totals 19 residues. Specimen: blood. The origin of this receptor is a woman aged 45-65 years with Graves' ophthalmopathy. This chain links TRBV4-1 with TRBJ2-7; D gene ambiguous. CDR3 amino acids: CASSPLDASGPGPPYEQYF. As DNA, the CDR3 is TGCGCCAGCAGCCCGCTCGATGCAAGTGGGCCGGGTCCGCCCTACGAGCAGTACTTC.